This paragraph covers one T cell receptor (beta chain) sequence. During its preparation, the TCRbeta library received unique molecular identifiers. Via MiXCR, TCRdb re-called the PCR reads, giving one row per CDR3 protein. The sample includes more than 200,000 distinct CDR3 sequences, roughly 24% seen only once; the top ten take about 2.6%. The data stem from a study of T-cell reconstitution after alpha-beta-depleted transplantation in children. CDR3 length: 16 amino acids. The germline V gene encodes CDR1 SGHTA and CDR2 FQGNSA. Trimming cost V 4 bases and J 3 bases; bases outside gene matches: 9. The starting material was PBMCs, obtained before TCRalphabeta/CD19-depleted stem cell transplant. The chain carries TRBV7-2 and TRBJ1-1, with 9 bases lining up with TRBD1. The clonotype comes from a girl aged 2-10 years with Fanconi anemia, due to receive a stem cell transplant. The CDR3 loop is CASSYGPGQGYTEAFF. The CDR3 DNA is TGTGCCAGCAGCTATGGTCCGGGACAGGGTTACACTGAAGCTTTCTTT.